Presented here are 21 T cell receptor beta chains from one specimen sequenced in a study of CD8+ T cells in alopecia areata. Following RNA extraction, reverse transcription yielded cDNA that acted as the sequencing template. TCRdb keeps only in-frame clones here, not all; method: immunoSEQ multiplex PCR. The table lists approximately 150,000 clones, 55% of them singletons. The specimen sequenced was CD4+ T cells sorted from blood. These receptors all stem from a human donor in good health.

The CDR3 DNA reads TGTGCCTTCGGATTAAATGAGGAGACCCAGTACTTC. Its translation is CAFGLNEETQYF. The chain has TRBV30 and TRBJ2-5; D gene ambiguous. CDR1 GTSNPN and CDR2 SVGIG come from the germline V gene (reference sequence). Between the trimmed V and J ends, which lost 7 bases and 5 bases, there was a span of 14 bases. The CDR3 is 12 residues long.

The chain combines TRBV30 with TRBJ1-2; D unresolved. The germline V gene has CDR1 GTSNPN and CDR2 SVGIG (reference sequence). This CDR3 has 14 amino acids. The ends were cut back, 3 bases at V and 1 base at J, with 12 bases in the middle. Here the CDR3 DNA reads TGTGCCTGGAGCCGTGTAAATAGTAACTATGGCTACACCTTC. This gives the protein CAWSRVNSNYGYTF.

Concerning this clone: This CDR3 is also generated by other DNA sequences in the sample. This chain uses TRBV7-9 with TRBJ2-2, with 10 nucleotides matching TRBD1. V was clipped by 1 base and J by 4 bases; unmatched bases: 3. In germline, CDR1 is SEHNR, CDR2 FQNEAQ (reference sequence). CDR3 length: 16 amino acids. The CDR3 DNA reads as TGTGCCAGCAGCTTAGGGGACAGGGGACGCACCGGGGAGCTGTTTTTT. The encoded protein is CASSLGDRGRTGELFF.

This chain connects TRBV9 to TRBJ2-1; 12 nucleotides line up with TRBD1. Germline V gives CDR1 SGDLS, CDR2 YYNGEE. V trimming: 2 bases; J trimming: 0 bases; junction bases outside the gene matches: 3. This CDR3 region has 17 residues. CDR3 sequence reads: CASSVGQGASSYNEQFF. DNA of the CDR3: TGTGCCAGCAGCGTGGGACAGGGGGCGAGCTCCTACAATGAGCAGTTCTTC.

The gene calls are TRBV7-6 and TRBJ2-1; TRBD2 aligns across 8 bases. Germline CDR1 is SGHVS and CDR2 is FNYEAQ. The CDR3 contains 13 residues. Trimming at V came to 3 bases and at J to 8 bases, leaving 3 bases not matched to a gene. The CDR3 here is CASSLGGRYEQFF. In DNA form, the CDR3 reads TGTGCCAGCAGCTTGGGCGGGAGGTATGAGCAGTTCTTC.

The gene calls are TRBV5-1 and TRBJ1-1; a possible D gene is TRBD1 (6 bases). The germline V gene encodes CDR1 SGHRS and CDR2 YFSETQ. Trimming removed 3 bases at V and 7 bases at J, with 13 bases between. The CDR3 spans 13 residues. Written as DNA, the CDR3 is TGCGCCAGCAGCTGGACACGGACAGATGAAGCTTTCTTT. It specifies CASSWTRTDEAFF.

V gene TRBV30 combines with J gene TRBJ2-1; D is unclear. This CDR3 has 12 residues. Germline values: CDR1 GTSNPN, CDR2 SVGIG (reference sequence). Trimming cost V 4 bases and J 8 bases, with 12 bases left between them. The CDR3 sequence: CAWKGPLDEQFF. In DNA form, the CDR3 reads TGTGCCTGGAAGGGCCCCTTGGATGAGCAGTTCTTC.

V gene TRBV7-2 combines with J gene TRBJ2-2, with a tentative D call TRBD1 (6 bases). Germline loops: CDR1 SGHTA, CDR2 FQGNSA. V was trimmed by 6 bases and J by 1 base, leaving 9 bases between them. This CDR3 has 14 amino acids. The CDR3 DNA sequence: TGTGCCAGCAGAGGACAGATGAACACCGGGGAGCTGTTTTTT. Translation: CASRGQMNTGELFF.

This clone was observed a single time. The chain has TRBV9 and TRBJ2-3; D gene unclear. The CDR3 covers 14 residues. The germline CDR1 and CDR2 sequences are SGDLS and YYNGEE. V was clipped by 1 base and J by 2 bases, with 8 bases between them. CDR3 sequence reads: CASSVLANTDTQYF. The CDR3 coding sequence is TGTGCCAGCAGCGTACTCGCGAACACAGATACGCAGTATTTT.

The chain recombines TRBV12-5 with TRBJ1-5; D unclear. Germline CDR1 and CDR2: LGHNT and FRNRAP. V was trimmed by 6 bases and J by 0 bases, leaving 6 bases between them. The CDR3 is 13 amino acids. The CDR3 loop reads CASGAGSNQPQHF. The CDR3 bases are TGTGCTAGTGGGGCGGGTAGCAATCAGCCCCAGCATTTT.

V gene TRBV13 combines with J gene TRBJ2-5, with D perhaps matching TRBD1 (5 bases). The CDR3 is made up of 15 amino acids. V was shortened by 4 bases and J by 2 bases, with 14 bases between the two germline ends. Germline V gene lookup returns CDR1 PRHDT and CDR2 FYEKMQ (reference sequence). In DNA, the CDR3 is TGTGCCAGCAGCTGGTCGACAGCTACTCAAGAGACCCAGTACTTC. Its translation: CASSWSTATQETQYF.

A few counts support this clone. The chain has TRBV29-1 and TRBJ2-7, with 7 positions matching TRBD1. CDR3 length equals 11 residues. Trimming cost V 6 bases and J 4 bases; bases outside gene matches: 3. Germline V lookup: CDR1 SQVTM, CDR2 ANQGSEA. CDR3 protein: CSVGTAYEQYF. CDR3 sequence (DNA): TGCAGCGTCGGGACAGCGTACGAGCAGTACTTC.

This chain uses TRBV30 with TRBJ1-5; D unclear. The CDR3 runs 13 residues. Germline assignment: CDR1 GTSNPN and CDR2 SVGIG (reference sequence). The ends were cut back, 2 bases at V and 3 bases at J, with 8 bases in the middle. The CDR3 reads CAWSFGDNQPQHF. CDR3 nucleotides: TGTGCCTGGAGTTTCGGGGACAATCAGCCCCAGCATTTT.

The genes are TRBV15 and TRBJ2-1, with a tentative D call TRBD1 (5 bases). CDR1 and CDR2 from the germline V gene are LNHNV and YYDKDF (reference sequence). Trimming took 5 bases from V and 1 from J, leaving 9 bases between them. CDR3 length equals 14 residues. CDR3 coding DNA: TGTGCCACCAGCCCGTCAGGGTCCTACAATGAGCAGTTCTTC. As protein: CATSPSGSYNEQFF.

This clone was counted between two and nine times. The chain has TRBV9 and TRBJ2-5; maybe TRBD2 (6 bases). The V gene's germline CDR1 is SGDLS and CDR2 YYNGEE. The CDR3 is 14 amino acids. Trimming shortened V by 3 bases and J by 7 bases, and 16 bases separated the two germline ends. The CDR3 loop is CASSGRDSLVTQYF. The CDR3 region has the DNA TGTGCCAGCAGCGGCCGGGACTCACTTGTGACCCAGTACTTC.

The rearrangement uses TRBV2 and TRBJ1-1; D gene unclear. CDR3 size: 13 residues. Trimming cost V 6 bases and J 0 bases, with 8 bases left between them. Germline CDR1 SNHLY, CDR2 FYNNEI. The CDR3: CASSPALNTEAFF. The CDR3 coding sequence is TGTGCCAGCAGCCCAGCCTTGAACACTGAAGCTTTCTTT.

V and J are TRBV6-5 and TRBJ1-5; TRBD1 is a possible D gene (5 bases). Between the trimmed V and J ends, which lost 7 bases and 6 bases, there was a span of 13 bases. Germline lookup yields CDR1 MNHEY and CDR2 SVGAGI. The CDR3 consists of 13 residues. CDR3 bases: TGTGCCAGCAAACCAGGGTGGGGTCAGCCCCAGCATTTT. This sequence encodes CASKPGWGQPQHF.

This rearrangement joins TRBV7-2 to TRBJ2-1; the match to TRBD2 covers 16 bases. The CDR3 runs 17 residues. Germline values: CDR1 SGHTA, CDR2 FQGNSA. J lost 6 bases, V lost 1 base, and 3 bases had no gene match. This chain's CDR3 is CASSLGGTSGRANEQFF. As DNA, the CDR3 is TGTGCCAGCAGCTTAGGGGGGACTAGCGGGAGGGCCAATGAGCAGTTCTTC.

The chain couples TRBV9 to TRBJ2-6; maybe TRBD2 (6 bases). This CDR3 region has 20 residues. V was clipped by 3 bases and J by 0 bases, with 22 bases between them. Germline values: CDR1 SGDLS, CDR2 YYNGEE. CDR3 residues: CASSATLRSGLASGANVLTF. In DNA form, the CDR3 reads TGTGCCAGCAGCGCTACCCTCAGGTCGGGACTGGCCTCTGGGGCCAACGTCCTGACTTTC.

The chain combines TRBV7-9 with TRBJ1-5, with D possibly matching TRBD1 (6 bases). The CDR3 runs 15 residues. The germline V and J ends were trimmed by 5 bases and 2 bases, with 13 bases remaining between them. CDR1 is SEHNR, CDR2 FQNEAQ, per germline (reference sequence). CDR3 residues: CASSPRGQGNQPQHF. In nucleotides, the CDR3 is TGTGCCAGCAGCCCTCGGGGGCAGGGCAATCAGCCCCAGCATTTT.

CDR3 sequence reads: CASSLDGTLNYGYTF. The CDR3 bases are TGTGCCAGCAGCTTAGACGGGACCCTTAACTATGGCTACACCTTC. This sequence joins TRBV7-9 and TRBJ1-2, with D tentatively TRBD1 (5 bases). The CDR3 covers 15 residues. V was trimmed by 1 base and J by 1 base, leaving 10 bases between them. Germline V gene sequence: CDR1 SEHNR, CDR2 FQNEAQ (reference sequence).